The T cell receptor (beta chain) under discussion was sequenced for a study of cytomegalovirus exposure and HLA in healthy donors. PCR was performed using 60 Vbeta and 13 Jbeta primers. Repertoires were generated with immunoSEQ multiplex PCR, while TCRdb's copy carries only in-frame clones and drops some. The profile covers 150,000 to 200,000 clones, with about four fifths appearing a single time and 4.9% taken by the ten largest. This clone was observed a few times. What it recognizes is unknown. The V gene's germline CDR1 is SGHTA and CDR2 FQGNSA. The CDR3 length is 14 residues. With 5 bases clipped from V and 5 bases from J, the junction kept 4 bases outside the gene matches. Study-level results: According to an earlier analysis, most TCR beta V segments yielded productive rearrangements about 90% or about 30% of the time.

This sequence joins TRBV7-2 and TRBJ2-5, with 11 positions matching TRBD2. The sequencing input was PBMCs. The TCR originated in a young woman in good health and CMV-seropositive. This CDR3 is CASSPRTSGETQYF. The DNA of the CDR3 is TGTGCCAGCAGCCCGCGGACTAGCGGGGAGACCCAGTACTTC.